What follows are 4 T cell receptor beta chains derived from one specimen sequenced in a study of T-cell memory formation after mild COVID-19. TCRdb passed the 5' RACE reads through MiXCR, listing each CDR3 protein once. The sample shows about 250,000 distinct CDR3 sequences, around 15% of them seen only once. The sample consisted of PBMCs or a T cell subset sorted from them (not recorded which). These receptors were collected from a man aged 18 to 30 who had mild COVID-19 (a few samples of this study predate the infection). Cell type and time point are not known.

The V gene is TRBV9, the J gene TRBJ2-3; D uncertain. The CDR3 sequence is 13 residues long. With 5 bases removed from V and 3 bases from J, the gap between germline ends came to 10 bases. CDR1 is SGDLS, CDR2 YYNGEE, per germline. CDR3 bases: TGTGCCAGCAGTCATGTCCCGACAGATACGCAGTATTTT. Translating gives CASSHVPTDTQYF.

This clonotype was counted between two and nine times. The chain combines TRBV20-1 with TRBJ2-5, with D possibly TRBD2 on 7 matching bases. CDR1 and CDR2 from the germline V gene are DFQATT and SNEGSKA (reference sequence). The V and J ends lost 5 bases and 1 base respectively, with 11 bases between them. This CDR3 has 13 amino acids. This chain's CDR3 is CSAARGGQETQYF. In nucleotides, the CDR3 is TGCAGTGCTGCGAGGGGGGGCCAAGAGACCCAGTACTTC.

Regarding this clonotype: The junction shows a germline mismatch at one end, possibly a read error. The chain links TRBV11-1 to TRBJ2-3, with 12 nucleotides matching TRBD2. The CDR3 contains 14 residues. Germline V gene data show CDR1 as SGHAT and CDR2 as FQDESV (reference sequence). The CDR3 nucleotides are TGTGCCAGCAGCCGTGACCGGGCTAGCGGGGGGGTGGTTTTT. Protein sequence: CASSRDRASGGVVF.

The rearrangement joins TRBV20-1 to TRBJ1-1, with 11 bases identical to TRBD1. This CDR3 comprises 12 residues. The V gene's germline CDR1 is DFQATT and CDR2 SNEGSKA (reference sequence). V trimming: 6 bases; J trimming: 4 bases; junction bases outside the gene matches: 1. The CDR3 coding sequence is TGCAGTGCAGGACAGGGGGCCACTGAAGCTTTCTTT. As protein: CSAGQGATEAFF.